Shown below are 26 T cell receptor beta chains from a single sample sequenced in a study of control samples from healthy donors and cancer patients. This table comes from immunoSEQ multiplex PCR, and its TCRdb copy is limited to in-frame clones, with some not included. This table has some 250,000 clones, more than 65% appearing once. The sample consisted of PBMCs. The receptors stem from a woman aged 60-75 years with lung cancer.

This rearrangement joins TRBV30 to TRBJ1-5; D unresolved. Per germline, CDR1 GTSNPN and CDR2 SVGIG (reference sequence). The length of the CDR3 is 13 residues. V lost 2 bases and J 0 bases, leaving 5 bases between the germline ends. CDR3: CAWSQDSNQPQHF. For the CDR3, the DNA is TGTGCCTGGAGTCAGGATAGCAATCAGCCCCAGCATTTT.

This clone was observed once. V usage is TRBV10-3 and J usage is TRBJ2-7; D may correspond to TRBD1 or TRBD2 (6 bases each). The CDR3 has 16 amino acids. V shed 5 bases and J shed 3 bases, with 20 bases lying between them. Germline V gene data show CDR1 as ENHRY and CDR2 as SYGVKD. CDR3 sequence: CAISSGGRDGLYEQYF. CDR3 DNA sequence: TGTGCCATCAGTAGTGGGGGGCGGGACGGCCTCTACGAGCAGTACTTC.

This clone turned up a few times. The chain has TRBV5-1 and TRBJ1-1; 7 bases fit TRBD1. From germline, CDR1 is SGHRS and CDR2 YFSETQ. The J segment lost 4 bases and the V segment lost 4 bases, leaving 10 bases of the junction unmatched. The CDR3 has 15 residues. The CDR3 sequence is CASSPGFAGGTEAFF. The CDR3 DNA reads TGCGCCAGCAGCCCGGGCTTCGCAGGGGGCACTGAAGCTTTCTTT. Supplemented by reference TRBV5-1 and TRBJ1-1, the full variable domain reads KAGVTQTPRYLIKTRGQQVTLSCSPISGHRSVSWYQQTPGQGLQFLFEYFSETQRNKGNFPGRFSGRQFSNSRSEMNVSTLELGDSALYLCASSPGFAGGTEAFFGQGTRLTVV.

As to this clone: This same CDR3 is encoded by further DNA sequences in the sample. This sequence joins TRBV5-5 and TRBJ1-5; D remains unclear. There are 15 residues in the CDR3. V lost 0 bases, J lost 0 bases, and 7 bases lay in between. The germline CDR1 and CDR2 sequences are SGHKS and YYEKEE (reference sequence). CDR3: CASSLDPYSNQPQHF. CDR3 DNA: TGTGCCAGCAGCTTGGACCCTTATAGCAATCAGCCCCAGCATTTT.

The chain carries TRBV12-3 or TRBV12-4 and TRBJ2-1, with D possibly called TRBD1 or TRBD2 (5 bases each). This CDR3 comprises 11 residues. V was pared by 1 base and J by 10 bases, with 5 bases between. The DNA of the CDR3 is TGTGCCAGCAGTTTAGGGGACGAGCAGTTCTTC. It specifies CASSLGDEQFF.

The CDR3 loop is CASSFTPGTGYGYTF. The CDR3 coding sequence is TGTGCCAGCAGCTTCACCCCCGGGACAGGGTATGGCTACACCTTC. The V call is TRBV27, the J call TRBJ1-2; 9 nucleotides match TRBD1. The CDR3 has 15 residues. Germline CDR1 and CDR2: MNHEY and SMNVEV (reference sequence). V lost 6 bases, J lost 5 bases, and 10 bases stayed unmatched.

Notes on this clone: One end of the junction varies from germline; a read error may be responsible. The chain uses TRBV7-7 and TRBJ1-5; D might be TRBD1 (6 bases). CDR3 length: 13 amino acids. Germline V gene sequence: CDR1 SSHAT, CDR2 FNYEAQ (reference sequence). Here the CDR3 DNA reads TGTGCTAGCAGCTTAGGGGGGGATCAGCCCCAGCATTTT. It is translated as CASSLGGDQPQHF.

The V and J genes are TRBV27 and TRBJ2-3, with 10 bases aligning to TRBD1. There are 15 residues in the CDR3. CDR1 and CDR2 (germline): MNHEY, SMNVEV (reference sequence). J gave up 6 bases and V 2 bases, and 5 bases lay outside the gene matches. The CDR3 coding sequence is TGTGCCAGCAGTTTACGCCGGACAGGGGGTGATACGCAGTATTTT. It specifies CASSLRRTGGDTQYF.

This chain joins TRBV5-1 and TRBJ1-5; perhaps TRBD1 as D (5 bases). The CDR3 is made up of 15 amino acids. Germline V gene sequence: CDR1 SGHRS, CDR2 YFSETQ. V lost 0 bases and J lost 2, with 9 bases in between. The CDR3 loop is CASSLDGGGNQPQHF. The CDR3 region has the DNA TGCGCCAGCAGCTTGGACGGGGGAGGCAATCAGCCCCAGCATTTT.

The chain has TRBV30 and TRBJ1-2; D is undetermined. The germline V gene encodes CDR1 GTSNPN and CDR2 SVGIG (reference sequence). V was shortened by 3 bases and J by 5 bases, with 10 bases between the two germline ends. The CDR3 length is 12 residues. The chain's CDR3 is CAWSDLGYGYTF. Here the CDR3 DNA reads TGTGCCTGGAGCGATCTGGGTTATGGCTACACCTTC.

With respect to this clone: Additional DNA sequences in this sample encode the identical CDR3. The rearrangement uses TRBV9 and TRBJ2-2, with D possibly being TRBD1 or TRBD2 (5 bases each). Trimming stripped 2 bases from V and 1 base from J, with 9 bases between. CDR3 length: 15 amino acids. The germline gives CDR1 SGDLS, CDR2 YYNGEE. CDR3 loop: CASSVGTGNTGELFF. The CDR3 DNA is TGTGCCAGCAGCGTCGGGACGGGGAACACCGGGGAGCTGTTTTTT. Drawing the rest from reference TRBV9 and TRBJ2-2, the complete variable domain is DSGVTQTPKHLITATGQRVTLRCSPRSGDLSVYWYQQSLDQGLQFLIQYYNGEERAKGNILERFSAQQFPDLHSELNLSSLELGDSALYFCASSVGTGNTGELFFGEGSRLTVL.

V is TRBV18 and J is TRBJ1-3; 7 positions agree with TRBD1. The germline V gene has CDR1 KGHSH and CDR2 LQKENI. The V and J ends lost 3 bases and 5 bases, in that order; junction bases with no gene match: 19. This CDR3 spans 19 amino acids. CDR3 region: CASSPTSYSGTEKRNTIYF. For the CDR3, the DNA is TGTGCCAGCTCACCCACCTCCTATTCCGGGACAGAAAAAAGAAACACCATATATTTT.

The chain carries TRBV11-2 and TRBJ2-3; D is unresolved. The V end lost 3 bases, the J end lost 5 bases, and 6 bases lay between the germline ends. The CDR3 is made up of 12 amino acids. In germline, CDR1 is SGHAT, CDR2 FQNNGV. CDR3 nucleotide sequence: TGTGCCAGCAGCTTGTTCGTAGATACGCAGTATTTT. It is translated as CASSLFVDTQYF.

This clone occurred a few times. The DNA for the CDR3 is TGTGCCTCCGGCCTTACAGGGCGTCCCGATGAGCAGTTCTTC. It codes for CASGLTGRPDEQFF. The rearrangement links TRBV27 to TRBJ2-1, with a tentative D call TRBD1 (6 bases). V gave up 11 bases and J gave up 8 bases, with 22 bases separating them. This CDR3 comprises 14 residues. Per the germline V gene, CDR1 is MNHEY and CDR2 is SMNVEV (reference sequence).

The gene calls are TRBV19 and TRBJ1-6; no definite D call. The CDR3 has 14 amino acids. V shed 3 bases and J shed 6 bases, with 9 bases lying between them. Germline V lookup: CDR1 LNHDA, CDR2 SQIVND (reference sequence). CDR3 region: CASSMDARNSPLHF. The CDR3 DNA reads TGTGCCAGTAGTATGGACGCCCGTAATTCACCCCTCCACTTT.

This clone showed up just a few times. The CDR3 sequence is CASRHSRGYYGNTIYF. In DNA form, the CDR3 reads TGTGCCAGCAGGCACTCCAGGGGGTATTATGGAAACACCATATATTTT. J is TRBJ1-3 and V is TRBV5-6; TRBD1 agrees at 7 bases. J gave up 3 bases and V 5 bases, and 11 bases lay outside the gene matches. CDR1 and CDR2 from the germline V gene are SGHDT and YYEEEE. This CDR3 contains 16 residues.

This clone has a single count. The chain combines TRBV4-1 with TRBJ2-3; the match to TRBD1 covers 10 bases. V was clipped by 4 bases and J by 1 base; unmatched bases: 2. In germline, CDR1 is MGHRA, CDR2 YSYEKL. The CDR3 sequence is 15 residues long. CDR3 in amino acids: CASSLGQGGTDTQYF. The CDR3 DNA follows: TGCGCCAGCAGCCTCGGACAGGGGGGCACAGATACGCAGTATTTT.

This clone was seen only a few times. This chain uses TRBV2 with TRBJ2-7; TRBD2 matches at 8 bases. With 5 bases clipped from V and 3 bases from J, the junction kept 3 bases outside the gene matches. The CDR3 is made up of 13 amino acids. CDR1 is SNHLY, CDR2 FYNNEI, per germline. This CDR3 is CASSRGGLYEQYF. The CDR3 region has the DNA TGTGCCAGCAGTCGCGGGGGGCTCTACGAGCAGTACTTC.

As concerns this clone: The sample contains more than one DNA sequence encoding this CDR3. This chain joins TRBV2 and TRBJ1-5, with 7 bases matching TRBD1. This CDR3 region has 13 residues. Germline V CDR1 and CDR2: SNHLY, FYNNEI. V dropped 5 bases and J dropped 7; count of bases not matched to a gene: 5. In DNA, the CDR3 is TGTGCCAGCAGTCCAGAGGGGGCCCAGCCCCAGCATTTT. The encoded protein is CASSPEGAQPQHF.

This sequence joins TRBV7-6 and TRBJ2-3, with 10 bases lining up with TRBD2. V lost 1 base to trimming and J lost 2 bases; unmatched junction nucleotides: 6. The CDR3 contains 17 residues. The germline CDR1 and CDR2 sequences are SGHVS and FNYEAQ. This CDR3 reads CASSLVASGGVTDTQYF. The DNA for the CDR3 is TGTGCCAGCAGCTTAGTGGCTAGCGGGGGAGTCACAGATACGCAGTATTTT.

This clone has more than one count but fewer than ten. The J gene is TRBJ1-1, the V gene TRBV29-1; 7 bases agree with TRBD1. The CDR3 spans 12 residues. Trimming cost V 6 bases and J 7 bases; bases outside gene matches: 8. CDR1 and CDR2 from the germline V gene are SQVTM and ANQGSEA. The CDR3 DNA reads TGCAGCGTCATGACAGGGTTCAGTGAAGCTTTCTTT. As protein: CSVMTGFSEAFF.

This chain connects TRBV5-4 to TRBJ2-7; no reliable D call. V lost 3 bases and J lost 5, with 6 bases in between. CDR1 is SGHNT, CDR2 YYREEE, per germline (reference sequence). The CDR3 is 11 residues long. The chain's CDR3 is CASSYRDEQYF. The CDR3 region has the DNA TGTGCCAGCAGCTACCGGGACGAGCAGTACTTC.

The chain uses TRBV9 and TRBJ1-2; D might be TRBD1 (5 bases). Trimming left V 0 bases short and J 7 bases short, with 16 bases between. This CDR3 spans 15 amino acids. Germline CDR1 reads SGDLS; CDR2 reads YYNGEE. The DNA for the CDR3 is TGTGCCAGCAGCGTAGGGGCCGGTTACGGGGGTGGCTACACCTTC. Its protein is CASSVGAGYGGGYTF.

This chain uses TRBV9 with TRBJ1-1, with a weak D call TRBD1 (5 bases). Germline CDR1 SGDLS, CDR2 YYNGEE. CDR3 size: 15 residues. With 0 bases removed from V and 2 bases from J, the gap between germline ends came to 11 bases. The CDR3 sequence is CASSVGAGQNTEAFF. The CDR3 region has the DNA TGTGCCAGCAGCGTAGGGGCAGGACAAAACACTGAAGCTTTCTTT.

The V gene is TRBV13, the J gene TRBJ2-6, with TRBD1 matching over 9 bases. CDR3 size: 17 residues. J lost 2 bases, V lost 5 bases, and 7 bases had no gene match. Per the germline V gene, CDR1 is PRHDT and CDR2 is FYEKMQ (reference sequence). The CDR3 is CASSRNRGLAGANVLTF. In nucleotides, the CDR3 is TGTGCCAGCAGCAGGAACAGGGGGCTGGCTGGGGCCAACGTCCTGACTTTC. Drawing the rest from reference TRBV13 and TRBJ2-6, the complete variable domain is AAGVIQSPRHLIKEKRETATLKCYPIPRHDTVYWYQQGPGQDPQFLISFYEKMQSDKGSIPDRFSAQQFSDYHSELNMSSLELGDSALYFCASSRNRGLAGANVLTFGAGSRLTVL.

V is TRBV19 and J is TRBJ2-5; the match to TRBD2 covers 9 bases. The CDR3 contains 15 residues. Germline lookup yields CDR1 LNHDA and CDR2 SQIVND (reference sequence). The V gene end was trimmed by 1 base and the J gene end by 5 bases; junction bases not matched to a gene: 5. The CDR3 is CASSIGGGARETQYF. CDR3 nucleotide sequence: TGTGCCAGTAGTATAGGCGGGGGGGCGCGGGAGACCCAGTACTTC.